This TCR beta chain is from a study of CD8 T cells in Susac syndrome. General study results and limits: The study admitted that it had a relatively small number of individuals in its TCR sequencing and HLA analysis.

The authors reverse transcribed 0.5 to 1 ug RNA with random hexamers. TCRdb reprocessed the immunoSEQ multiplex PCR reads with MiXCR, giving one entry per CDR3 protein. This table has about 130,000 distinct CDR3 sequences, 90% to 95% appearing once. As regards this clonotype: Its antigen is currently unknown.

The ends lost 9 bases at V and 0 bases at J; junction bases unmatched: 22. The CDR3 length is 21 residues. Germline V CDR1 and CDR2: MNHEY, SMNVEV (reference sequence). TEMRA cells were FACS-enriched, and CD8+ and CD4+ T cells were isolated negatively. This TCR was sampled from a human donor in good health. This chain connects TRBV27 to TRBJ2-6, with TRBD2 identical over 8 bases. Sequencing was done on a sample of CD4+ T cells from PBMCs. CDR3 nucleotides: TGTGCCAGTTCGACCCTCCTAGCGGGCCTCTCCGAGTCCTCTGGGGCCAACGTCCTGACTTTC. This codes for CASSTLLAGLSESSGANVLTF.